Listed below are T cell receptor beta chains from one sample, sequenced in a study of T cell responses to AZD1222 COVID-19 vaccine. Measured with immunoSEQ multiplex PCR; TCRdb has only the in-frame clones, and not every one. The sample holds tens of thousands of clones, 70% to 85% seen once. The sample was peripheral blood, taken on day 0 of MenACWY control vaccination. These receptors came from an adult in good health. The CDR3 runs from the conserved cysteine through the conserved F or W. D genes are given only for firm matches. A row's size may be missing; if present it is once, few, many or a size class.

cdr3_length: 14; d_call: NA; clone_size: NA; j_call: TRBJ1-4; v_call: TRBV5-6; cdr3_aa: CASSLGIQHGKLFF
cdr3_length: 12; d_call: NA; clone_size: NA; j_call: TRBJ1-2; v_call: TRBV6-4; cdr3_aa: CASSDKGKSYTF
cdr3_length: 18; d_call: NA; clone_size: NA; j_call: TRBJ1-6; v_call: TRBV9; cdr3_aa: CASSEREGGISYNSPLHF
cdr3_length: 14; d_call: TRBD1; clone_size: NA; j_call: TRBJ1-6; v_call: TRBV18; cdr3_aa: CASSPSRGNSPLHF
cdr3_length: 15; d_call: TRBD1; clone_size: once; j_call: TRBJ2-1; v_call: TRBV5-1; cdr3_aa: CASSSGGRVGNEQFF
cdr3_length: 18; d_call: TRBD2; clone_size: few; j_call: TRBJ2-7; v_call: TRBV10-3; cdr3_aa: CAISGDAPPAGETYEQYF
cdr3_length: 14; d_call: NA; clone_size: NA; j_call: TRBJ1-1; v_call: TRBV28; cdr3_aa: CASRAHGTNTEAFF
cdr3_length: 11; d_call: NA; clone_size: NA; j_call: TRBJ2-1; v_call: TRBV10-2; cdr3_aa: CASTQRGEQFF
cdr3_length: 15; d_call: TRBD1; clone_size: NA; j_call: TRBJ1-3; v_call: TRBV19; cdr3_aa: CASSRQGSVGNTIYF
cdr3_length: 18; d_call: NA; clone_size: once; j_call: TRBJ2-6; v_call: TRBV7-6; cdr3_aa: CASSLSGGPISGANVLTF
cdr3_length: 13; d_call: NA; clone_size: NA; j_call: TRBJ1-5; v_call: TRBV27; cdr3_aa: CASSMERSQPQHF
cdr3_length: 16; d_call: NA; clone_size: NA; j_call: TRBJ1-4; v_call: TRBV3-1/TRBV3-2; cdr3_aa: CASSRSGRAVSEKLFF
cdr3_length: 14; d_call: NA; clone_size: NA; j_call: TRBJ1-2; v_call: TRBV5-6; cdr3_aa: CASSPWAGHYGYTF